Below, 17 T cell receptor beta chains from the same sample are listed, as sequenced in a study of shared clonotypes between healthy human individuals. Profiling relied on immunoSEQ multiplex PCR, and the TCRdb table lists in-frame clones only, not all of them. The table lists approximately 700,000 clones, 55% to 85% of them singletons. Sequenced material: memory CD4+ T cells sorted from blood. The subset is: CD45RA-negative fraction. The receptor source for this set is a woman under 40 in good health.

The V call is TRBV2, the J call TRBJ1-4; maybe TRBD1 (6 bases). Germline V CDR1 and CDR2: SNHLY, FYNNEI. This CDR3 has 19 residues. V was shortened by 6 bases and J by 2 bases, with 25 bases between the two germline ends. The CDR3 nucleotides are TGTGCCAGCAGGGACCCCCGGGACACCGAAGAAAGGACTAATGAAAAACTGTTTTTT. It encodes CASRDPRDTEERTNEKLFF.

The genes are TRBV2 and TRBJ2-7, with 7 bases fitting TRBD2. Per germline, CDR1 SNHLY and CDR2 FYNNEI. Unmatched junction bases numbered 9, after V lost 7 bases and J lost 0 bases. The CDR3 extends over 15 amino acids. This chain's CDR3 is CASTPLAESSYEQYF. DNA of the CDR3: TGTGCCAGCACCCCCCTAGCGGAGAGCTCCTACGAGCAGTACTTC.

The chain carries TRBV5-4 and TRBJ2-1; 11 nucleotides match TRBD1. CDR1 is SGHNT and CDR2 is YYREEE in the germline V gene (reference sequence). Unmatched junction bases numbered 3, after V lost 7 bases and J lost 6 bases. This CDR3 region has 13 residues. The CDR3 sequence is CASGTGGTNEQFF. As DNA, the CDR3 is TGTGCCAGCGGGACAGGGGGTACCAATGAGCAGTTCTTC.

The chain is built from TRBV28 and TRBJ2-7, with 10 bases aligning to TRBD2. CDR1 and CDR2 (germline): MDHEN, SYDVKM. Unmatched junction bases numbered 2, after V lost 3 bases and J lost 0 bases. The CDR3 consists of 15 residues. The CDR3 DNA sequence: TGTGCCAGCAGTTTTAGCGGGAGGAGCTCCTACGAGCAGTACTTC. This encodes CASSFSGRSSYEQYF.

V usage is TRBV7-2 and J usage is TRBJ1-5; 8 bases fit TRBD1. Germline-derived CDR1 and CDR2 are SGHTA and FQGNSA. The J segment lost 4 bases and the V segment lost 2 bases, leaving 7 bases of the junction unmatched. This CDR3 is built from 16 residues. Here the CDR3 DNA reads TGTGCCAGCAGCTTAATGACAGGGGCTTTAAATCAGCCCCAGCATTTT. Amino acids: CASSLMTGALNQPQHF.

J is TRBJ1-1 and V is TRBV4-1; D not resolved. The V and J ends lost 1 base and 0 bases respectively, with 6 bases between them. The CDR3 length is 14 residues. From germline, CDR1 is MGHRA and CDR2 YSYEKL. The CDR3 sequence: CASSQASVNTEAFF. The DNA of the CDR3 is TGCGCCAGCAGCCAAGCTAGCGTGAACACTGAAGCTTTCTTT.

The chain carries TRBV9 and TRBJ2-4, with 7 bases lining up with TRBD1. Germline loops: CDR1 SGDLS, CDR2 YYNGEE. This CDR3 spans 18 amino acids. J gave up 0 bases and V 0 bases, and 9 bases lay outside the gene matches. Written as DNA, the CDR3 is TGTGCCAGCAGCGTAGGAGGGACAGACTCGCTAGCCAAAAACATTCAGTACTTC. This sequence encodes CASSVGGTDSLAKNIQYF.

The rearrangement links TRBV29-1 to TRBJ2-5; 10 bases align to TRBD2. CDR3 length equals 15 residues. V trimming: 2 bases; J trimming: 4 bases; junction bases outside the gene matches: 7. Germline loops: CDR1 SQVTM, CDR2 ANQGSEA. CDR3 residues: CSVENLAGDGETQYF. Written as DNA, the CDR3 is TGCAGCGTTGAAAATCTAGCGGGAGATGGAGAGACCCAGTACTTC.

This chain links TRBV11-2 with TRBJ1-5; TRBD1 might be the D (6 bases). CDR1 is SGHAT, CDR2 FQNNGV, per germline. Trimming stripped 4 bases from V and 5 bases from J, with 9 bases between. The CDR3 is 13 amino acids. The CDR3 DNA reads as TGTGCCAGCAGCTCAGGGGTGGATCAGCCCCAGCATTTT. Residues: CASSSGVDQPQHF. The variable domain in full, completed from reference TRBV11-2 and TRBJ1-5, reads EAGVAQSPRYKIIEKRQSVAFWCNPISGHATLYWYQQILGQGPKLLIQFQNNGVVDDSQLPKDRFSAERLKGVDSTLKIQPAKLEDSAVYLCASSSGVDQPQHFGDGTRLSIL.

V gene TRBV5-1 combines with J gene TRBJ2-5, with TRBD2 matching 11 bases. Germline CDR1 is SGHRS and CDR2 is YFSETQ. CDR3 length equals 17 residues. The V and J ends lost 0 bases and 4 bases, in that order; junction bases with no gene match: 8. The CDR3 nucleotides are TGCGCCAGCAGCTTGGGGGGGCTAGCGGGAGGATCAGAGACCCAGTACTTC. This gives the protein CASSLGGLAGGSETQYF.

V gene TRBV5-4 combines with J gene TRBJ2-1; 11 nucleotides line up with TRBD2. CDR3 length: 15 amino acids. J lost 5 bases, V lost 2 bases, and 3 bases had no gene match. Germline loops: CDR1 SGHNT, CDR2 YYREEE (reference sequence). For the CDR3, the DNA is TGTGCCAGCAGCTTAGGACTAGCGGGCGACAATGAGCAGTTCTTC. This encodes CASSLGLAGDNEQFF.

In nucleotides, the CDR3 is TGTGCCAGCAGTGAAGCAAGACAGTCCGATACAGATACGCAGTATTTT. Protein: CASSEARQSDTDTQYF. V and J are TRBV2 and TRBJ2-3, with a tentative D call TRBD1 (5 bases). The germline V gene encodes CDR1 SNHLY and CDR2 FYNNEI. CDR3 length equals 16 residues. Trimming shortened V by 0 bases and J by 3 bases, and 13 bases separated the two germline ends.

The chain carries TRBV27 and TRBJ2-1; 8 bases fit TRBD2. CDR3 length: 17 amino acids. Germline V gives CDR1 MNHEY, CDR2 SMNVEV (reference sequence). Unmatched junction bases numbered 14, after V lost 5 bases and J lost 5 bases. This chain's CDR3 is CASSPRTGTRENNEQFF. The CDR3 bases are TGTGCCAGCAGTCCCAGGACCGGGACTAGAGAAAACAATGAGCAGTTCTTC.

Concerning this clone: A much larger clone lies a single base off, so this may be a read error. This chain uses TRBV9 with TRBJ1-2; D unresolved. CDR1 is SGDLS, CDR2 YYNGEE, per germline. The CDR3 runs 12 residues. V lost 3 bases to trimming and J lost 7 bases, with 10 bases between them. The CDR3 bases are TGTGCCAGCAGCGCCCAGGAGTCTGGCTACACCTTC. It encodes CASSAQESGYTF.

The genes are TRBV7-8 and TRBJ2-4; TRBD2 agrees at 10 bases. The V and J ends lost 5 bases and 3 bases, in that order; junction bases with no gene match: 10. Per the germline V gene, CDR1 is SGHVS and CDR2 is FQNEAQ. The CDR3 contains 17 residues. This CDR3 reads CASSRDTGLANKNIQYF. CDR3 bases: TGTGCCAGCAGCCGAGACACGGGACTAGCGAACAAAAACATTCAGTACTTC. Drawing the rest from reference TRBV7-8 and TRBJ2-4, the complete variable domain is GAGVSQSPRYKVAKRGQDVALRCDPISGHVSLFWYQQALGQGPEFLTYFQNEAQLDKSGLPSDRFFAERPEGSVSTLKIQRTQQEDSAVYLCASSRDTGLANKNIQYFGAGTRLSVL.

This CDR3 is CASSLRQGAAGNTIYF. CDR3 bases: TGTGCCAGCAGCTTAAGACAGGGGGCCGCTGGAAACACCATATATTTT. J is TRBJ1-3 and V is TRBV7-2; 10 positions agree with TRBD1. The CDR3 length is 16 residues. CDR1 is SGHTA and CDR2 is FQGNSA in the germline V gene. Unmatched junction bases numbered 3, after V lost 2 bases and J lost 2 bases.

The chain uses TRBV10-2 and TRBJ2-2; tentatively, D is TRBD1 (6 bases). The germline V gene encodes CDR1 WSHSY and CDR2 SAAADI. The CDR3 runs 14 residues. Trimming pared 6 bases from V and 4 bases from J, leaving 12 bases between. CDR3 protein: CASSEQGSTGELFF. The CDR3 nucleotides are TGCGCCAGCAGCGAGCAGGGGTCCACCGGGGAGCTGTTTTTT.